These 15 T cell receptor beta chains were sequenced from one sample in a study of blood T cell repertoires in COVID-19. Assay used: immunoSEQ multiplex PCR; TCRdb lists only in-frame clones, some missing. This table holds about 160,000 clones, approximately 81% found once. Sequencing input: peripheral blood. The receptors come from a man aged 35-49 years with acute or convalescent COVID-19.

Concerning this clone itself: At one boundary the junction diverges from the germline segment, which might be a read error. CDR3 DNA: TGTGCCAGCAGCGTAACAGGGGCGTTCCGTGGGGCCAACGTCCTGACTTTC. This sequence encodes CASSVTGAFRGANVLTF. V usage is TRBV7-3 and J usage is TRBJ2-6, with 7 positions matching TRBD1. CDR1 is SGHTA, CDR2 FQGTGA, per germline. The CDR3 has 17 amino acids.

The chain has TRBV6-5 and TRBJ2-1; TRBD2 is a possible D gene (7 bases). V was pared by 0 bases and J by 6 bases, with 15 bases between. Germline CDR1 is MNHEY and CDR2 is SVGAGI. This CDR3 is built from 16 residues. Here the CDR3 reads CASSYSTQGGSNEQFF. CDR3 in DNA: TGTGCCAGCAGTTACTCGACACAGGGAGGGAGCAATGAGCAGTTCTTC.

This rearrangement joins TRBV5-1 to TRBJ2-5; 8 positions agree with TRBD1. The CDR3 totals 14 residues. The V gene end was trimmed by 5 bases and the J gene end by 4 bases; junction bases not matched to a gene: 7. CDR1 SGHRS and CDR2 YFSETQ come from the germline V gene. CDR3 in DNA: TGCGCCAGCAGAAAAACAGGGGGAGGAGAGACCCAGTACTTC. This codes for CASRKTGGGETQYF.

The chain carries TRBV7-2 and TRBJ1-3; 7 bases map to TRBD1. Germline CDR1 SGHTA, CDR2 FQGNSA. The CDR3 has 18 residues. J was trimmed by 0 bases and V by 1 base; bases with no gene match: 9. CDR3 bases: TGTGCCAGCAGCTTAGTCGGCGGACAGGTGAACTCTGGAAACACCATATATTTT. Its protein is CASSLVGGQVNSGNTIYF.

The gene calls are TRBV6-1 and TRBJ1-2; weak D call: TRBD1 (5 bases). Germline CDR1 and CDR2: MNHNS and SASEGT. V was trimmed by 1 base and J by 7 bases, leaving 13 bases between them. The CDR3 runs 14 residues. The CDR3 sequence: CASSEGSQGSGYTF. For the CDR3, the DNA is TGTGCCAGCAGTGAAGGGTCGCAGGGTAGTGGCTACACCTTC.

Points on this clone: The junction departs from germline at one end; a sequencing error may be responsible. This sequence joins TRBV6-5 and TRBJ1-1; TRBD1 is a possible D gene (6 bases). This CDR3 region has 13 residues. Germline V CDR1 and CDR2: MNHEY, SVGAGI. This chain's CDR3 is CASGRGANPEAFF. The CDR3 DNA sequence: TGTGCCTCGGGGAGGGGGGCGAACCCTGAAGCTTTCTTT.

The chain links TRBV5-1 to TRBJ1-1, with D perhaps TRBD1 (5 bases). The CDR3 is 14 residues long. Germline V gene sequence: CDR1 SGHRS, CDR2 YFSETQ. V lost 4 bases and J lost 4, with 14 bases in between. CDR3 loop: CASSPSGGTTEAFF. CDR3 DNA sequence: TGCGCCAGCAGCCCATCTGGGGGGACCACTGAAGCTTTCTTT.

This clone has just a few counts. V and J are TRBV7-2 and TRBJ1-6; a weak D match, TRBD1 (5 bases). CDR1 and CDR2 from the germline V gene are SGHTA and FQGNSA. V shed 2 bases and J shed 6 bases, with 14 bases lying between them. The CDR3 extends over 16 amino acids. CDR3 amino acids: CASSLSGLGGNSPLHF. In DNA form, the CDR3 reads TGTGCCAGCAGCTTATCGGGACTGGGAGGTAATTCACCCCTCCACTTT.

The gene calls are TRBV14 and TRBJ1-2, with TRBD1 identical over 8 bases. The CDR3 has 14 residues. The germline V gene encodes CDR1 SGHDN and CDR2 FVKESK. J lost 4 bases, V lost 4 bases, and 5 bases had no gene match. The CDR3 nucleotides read TGTGCCAGCAGCCCGGGGACAGGCCTCTATGGCTACACCTTC. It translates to CASSPGTGLYGYTF.

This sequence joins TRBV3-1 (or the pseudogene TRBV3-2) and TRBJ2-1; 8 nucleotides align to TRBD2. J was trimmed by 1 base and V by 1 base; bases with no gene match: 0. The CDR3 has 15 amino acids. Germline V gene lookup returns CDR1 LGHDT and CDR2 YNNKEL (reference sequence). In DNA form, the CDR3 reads TGTGCCAGCAGCCAAGCGGGGGGGTCCTACAATGAGCAGTTCTTC. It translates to CASSQAGGSYNEQFF.

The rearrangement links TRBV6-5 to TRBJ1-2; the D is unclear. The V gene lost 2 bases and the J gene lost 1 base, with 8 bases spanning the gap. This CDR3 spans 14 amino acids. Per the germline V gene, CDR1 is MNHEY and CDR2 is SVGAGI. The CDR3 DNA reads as TGTGCCAGCAGTTACACCAGATTTAACTATGGCTACACCTTC. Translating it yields CASSYTRFNYGYTF.

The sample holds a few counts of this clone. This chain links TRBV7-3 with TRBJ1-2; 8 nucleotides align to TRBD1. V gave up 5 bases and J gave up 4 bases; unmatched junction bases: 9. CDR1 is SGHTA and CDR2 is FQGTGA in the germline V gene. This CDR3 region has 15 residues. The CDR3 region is CASSPSGGFSYGYTF. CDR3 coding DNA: TGTGCCAGCAGCCCCTCAGGGGGCTTTTCCTATGGCTACACCTTC.

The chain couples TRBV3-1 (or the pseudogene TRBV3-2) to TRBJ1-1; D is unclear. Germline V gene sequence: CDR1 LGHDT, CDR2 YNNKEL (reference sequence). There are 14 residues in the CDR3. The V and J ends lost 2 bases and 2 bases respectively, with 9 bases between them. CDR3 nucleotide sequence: TGTGCCAGCAGCCAACGGCGGCAAAACACTGAAGCTTTCTTT. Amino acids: CASSQRRQNTEAFF.

The CDR3 DNA reads as TGTGCCAGCAGCAGCGCCCGGGACTATGGCTACACCTTC. It encodes CASSSARDYGYTF. This chain uses TRBV11-2 with TRBJ1-2; D uncertain. Trimming shortened V by 5 bases and J by 3 bases, and 10 bases separated the two germline ends. Germline-derived CDR1 and CDR2 are SGHAT and FQNNGV. CDR3 length equals 13 residues.

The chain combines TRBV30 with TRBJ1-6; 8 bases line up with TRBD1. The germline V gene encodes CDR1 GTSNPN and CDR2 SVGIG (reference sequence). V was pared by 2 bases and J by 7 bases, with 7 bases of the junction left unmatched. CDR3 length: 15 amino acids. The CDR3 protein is CAWSLRQGKNSPLHF. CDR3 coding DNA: TGTGCCTGGAGTTTAAGACAGGGGAAAAATTCACCCCTCCACTTT.